This TCR beta chain was documented in a study of blood T cell repertoires in COVID-19. Repertoires were generated with immunoSEQ multiplex PCR, while TCRdb's copy carries only in-frame clones and drops some. The profile covers 70,000 to 95,000 clones, with roughly four fifths appearing a single time and 21% taken by the ten largest. Germline lookup yields CDR1 SEHNR and CDR2 FQNEAQ (reference sequence). This CDR3 contains 15 residues. Between the trimmed V and J ends, which lost 3 bases and 5 bases, there was a span of 17 bases. The chain couples TRBV7-9 to TRBJ2-7; TRBD1 might be the D (6 bases). The receptor's source is a human donor in a cohort sampled during active COVID-19. Input material: peripheral blood. The CDR3 protein is CASSFGQGSLNEQYF. CDR3 coding DNA: TGTGCCAGCAGCTTCGGCCAGGGGTCTCTCAACGAGCAGTACTTC.